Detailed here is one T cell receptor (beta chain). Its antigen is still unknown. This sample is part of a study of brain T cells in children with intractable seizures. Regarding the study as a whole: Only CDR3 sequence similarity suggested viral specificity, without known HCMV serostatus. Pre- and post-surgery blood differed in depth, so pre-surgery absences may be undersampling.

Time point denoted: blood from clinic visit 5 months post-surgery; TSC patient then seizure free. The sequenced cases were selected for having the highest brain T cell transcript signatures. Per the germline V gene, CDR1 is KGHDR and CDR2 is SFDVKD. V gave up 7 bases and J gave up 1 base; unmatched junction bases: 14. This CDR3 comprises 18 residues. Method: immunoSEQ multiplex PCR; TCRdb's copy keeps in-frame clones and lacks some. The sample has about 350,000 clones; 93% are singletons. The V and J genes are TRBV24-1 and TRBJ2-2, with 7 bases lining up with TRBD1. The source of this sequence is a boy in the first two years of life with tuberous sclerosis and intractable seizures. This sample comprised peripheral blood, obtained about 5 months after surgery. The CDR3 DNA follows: TGTGCCACCAGCGCGGTCAGACAGGGTTGGGTGAACACCGGGGAGCTGTTTTTT. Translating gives CATSAVRQGWVNTGELFF.